These 14 T cell receptor beta chains were all obtained from the same sample, sequenced in a study of PD-1 blockade in classical Hodgkin lymphoma. Every one of the patients relapsed after autologous stem cell transplantation (brentuximab vedotin exposure was variable). Libraries were prepared by immunoSEQ multiplex PCR; TCRdb keeps only in-frame clonotypes and omits some of them. The sample has approximately 57,000 clones, approximately 90% seen once. Sample: peripheral blood mononuclear cells (PBMCs), taken before the second cycle of nivolumab. The receptor set was obtained from a human donor with classical Hodgkin lymphoma.

This chain's CDR3 is CASSVGPGGTMNTEAFF. The CDR3 DNA sequence: TGTGCCAGCAGCGTGGGACCAGGGGGTACCATGAACACTGAAGCTTTCTTT. The V call is TRBV9, the J call TRBJ1-1; 7 bases fit TRBD1. V gave up 2 bases and J gave up 0 bases; unmatched junction bases: 10. CDR3 length: 17 residues. Germline V CDR1 and CDR2: SGDLS, YYNGEE.

The chain combines TRBV6-1 with TRBJ2-5, with 7 bases lining up with TRBD1. This CDR3 region has 15 residues. Unmatched junction bases numbered 7, after V lost 4 bases and J lost 2 bases. Germline CDR1 MNHNS, CDR2 SASEGT. DNA of the CDR3: TGTGCCAGCAGTGCTGGGACAGCGCTACAAGAGACCCAGTACTTC. Amino acids: CASSAGTALQETQYF.

The chain has TRBV6-1 and TRBJ2-5; the D gene is possibly TRBD1 (6 bases). The end of the DNA is better explained by TRBJ2-7, so the J call may be wrong. Germline V gene lookup returns CDR1 MNHNS and CDR2 SASEGT. There are 15 residues in the CDR3. The CDR3 DNA is TGTGCCAGCAGTGAAGCACCGGGGACAAGGTACGAGCAGTACTTC. Translating it yields CASSEAPGTRYEQYF.

CDR3 in amino acids: CASSWKDRWDTEAFF. CDR3 coding DNA: TGCGCCAGCAGCTGGAAGGACAGGTGGGACACTGAAGCTTTCTTT. J is TRBJ1-1 and V is TRBV5-1, with 7 bases that match TRBD1. The germline V gene encodes CDR1 SGHRS and CDR2 YFSETQ. After removal of 3 bases from V and 3 bases from J, the junction contained 8 bases not matched to a gene. CDR3 length equals 15 residues.

This clone appeared a few times. This chain joins TRBV19 and TRBJ1-5; possibly TRBD1 for D (5 bases). The germline gives CDR1 LNHDA, CDR2 SQIVND (reference sequence). Trimming removed 3 bases from V and 5 bases from J, with 11 bases in between. The CDR3 is 14 residues long. Here the CDR3 DNA reads TGTGCCAGTAGTATTGGGACCCTACATCAGCCCCAGCATTTT. Amino acids: CASSIGTLHQPQHF.

The chain couples TRBV12-5 to TRBJ1-1; TRBD1 aligns across 8 bases. Per the germline V gene, CDR1 is LGHNT and CDR2 is FRNRAP. V lost 4 bases to trimming and J lost 3 bases; unmatched junction nucleotides: 1. CDR3 size: 13 residues. For the CDR3, the DNA is TGTGCTAGTGGTTCACAGGGGGACACTGAAGCTTTCTTT. Translated: CASGSQGDTEAFF.

In its sample, this clone was seen once. The rearrangement joins TRBV2 to TRBJ1-2; D is possibly TRBD1 (5 bases). Germline lookup yields CDR1 SNHLY and CDR2 FYNNEI. Trimming took 4 bases from V and 8 from J, leaving 5 bases between them. The CDR3 is 10 residues long. CDR3 in DNA: TGTGCCAGCAGTGGGGACGGCTACACCTTC. Translation gives CASSGDGYTF.

This rearrangement joins TRBV27 to TRBJ1-1; tentative D call: TRBD1 (5 bases). The germline CDR1 and CDR2 sequences are MNHEY and SMNVEV (reference sequence). This CDR3 contains 13 residues. The V end lost 3 bases, the J end lost 1 base, and 6 bases lay between the germline ends. Here the CDR3 DNA reads TGTGCCAGCAGTTTTGGGACGAACACTGAAGCTTTCTTT. Encoded protein: CASSFGTNTEAFF.

The CDR3 region is CASSLIPRLAGSRTDTQYF. The CDR3 DNA reads as TGTGCCAGCAGCCTCATCCCGCGACTAGCGGGATCTCGCACAGATACGCAGTATTTT. The J gene is TRBJ2-3, the V gene TRBV5-6, with TRBD2 identical over 11 bases. Germline CDR1 SGHDT, CDR2 YYEEEE. Germline trimming cut 4 bases from V and 1 base from J; bases unmatched to any gene: 14. This CDR3 has 19 amino acids.

V is TRBV7-2 and J is TRBJ2-1, with 9 bases aligning to TRBD2. With 3 bases clipped from V and 9 bases from J, the junction kept 9 bases outside the gene matches. The CDR3 is 15 amino acids. Germline assignment: CDR1 SGHTA and CDR2 FQGNSA. The CDR3 bases are TGTGCCAGCAGCTTGCCGATAGCGGGAGTTAGTGAGCAGTTCTTC. Translation gives CASSLPIAGVSEQFF. Combining the CDR3 with reference TRBV7-2 and TRBJ2-1 gives the whole variable domain GAGVSQSPSNKVTEKGKDVELRCDPISGHTALYWYRQSLGQGLEFLIYFQGNSAPDKSGLPSDRFSAERTGGSVSTLTIQRTQQEDSAVYLCASSLPIAGVSEQFFGPGTRLTVL.

V and J are TRBV7-9 and TRBJ1-1; no reliable D call. Per the germline V gene, CDR1 is SEHNR and CDR2 is FQNEAQ (reference sequence). V lost 6 bases and J 1 base, leaving 9 bases between the germline ends. CDR3 length: 13 amino acids. The CDR3 is CASRLTQNTEAFF. In nucleotides, the CDR3 is TGTGCCAGCAGACTTACGCAGAACACTGAAGCTTTCTTT. The full variable domain, in which reference TRBV7-9 and TRBJ1-1 provide the parts outside the CDR3, is DTGVSQNPRHKITKRGQNVTFRCDPISEHNRLYWYRQTLGQGPEFLTYFQNEAQLEKSRLLSDRFSAERPKGSFSTLEIQRTEQGDSAMYLCASRLTQNTEAFFGQGTRLTVV.

This clone was seen once. V gene TRBV7-2 combines with J gene TRBJ2-5; 12 positions match TRBD1. The ends lost 7 bases at V and 5 bases at J; junction bases unmatched: 8. The CDR3 loop spans 15 amino acids. Germline CDR1 reads SGHTA; CDR2 reads FQGNSA. CDR3: CASNSGQGAGETQYF. The CDR3 nucleotides read TGTGCCAGCAACTCGGGACAGGGGGCCGGGGAGACCCAGTACTTC.

V is TRBV2 and J is TRBJ2-7; D gene uncertain. Looked up from germline, CDR1 is SNHLY and CDR2 is FYNNEI. V was clipped by 5 bases and J by 4 bases, with 9 bases between them. The CDR3 has 12 residues. The CDR3 region is CASSPLRYEQYF. Written as DNA, the CDR3 is TGTGCCAGCAGTCCCCTCAGGTACGAGCAGTACTTC.

J is TRBJ1-1 and V is TRBV11-2; D is unresolved. V was shortened by 0 bases and J by 8 bases, with 10 bases between the two germline ends. The CDR3 consists of 13 residues. Germline-derived CDR1 and CDR2 are SGHAT and FQNNGV. The CDR3 sequence is CASSLDPSGEAFF. The CDR3 DNA follows: TGTGCCAGCAGCTTAGATCCCTCAGGCGAAGCTTTCTTT.